Included here is one T cell receptor (beta chain) sequence, with context. Clones were sequenced by immunoSEQ multiplex PCR, and TCRdb holds only the in-frame ones, with some missing. The sample contains about 260,000 clones, about 90% of which appear only once. V shed 6 bases and J 13 bases; nucleotides not matched to a gene: 14. This CDR3 is built from 15 residues. Germline CDR1 reads SEHNR; CDR2 reads FQNEAQ (reference sequence). The data originate from a study of cytomegalovirus exposure and HLA in healthy donors. The V gene is TRBV7-9, the J gene TRBJ2-1, with 11 bases aligning to TRBD2. The TCR was taken from a woman under 40 in good health and CMV-seronegative. The sequenced sample was PBMCs. The CDR3 here is CASRDTGQRLAGQFF. The CDR3 DNA is TGTGCCAGCAGAGATACGGGACAGAGACTAGCGGGACAGTTCTTC.